This passage covers 14 T cell receptor beta chains from one sample sequenced in a study of blood T cell repertoires in COVID-19. Method: immunoSEQ multiplex PCR; TCRdb's copy keeps in-frame clones and lacks some. Altogether around 260,000 clones are present, approximately 89% being singletons, with the ten largest covering 2% to 2.5%. Material: peripheral blood. The receptors were sampled from a woman aged 45 to 65 with acute or convalescent COVID-19.

The chain couples TRBV28 to TRBJ1-2; 7 positions agree with TRBD1. The CDR3 runs to 19 residues. Germline V lookup: CDR1 MDHEN, CDR2 SYDVKM. V shed 6 bases, J shed 4 bases, and the junction held 23 bases outside the gene matches. The CDR3 coding sequence is TGTGCCAGCAGCCCCCCCCTGCAATCTTACAGGGGTTCTAGCTATGGCTACACCTTC. Its protein product is CASSPPLQSYRGSSYGYTF.

This clone has just a few counts. V usage is TRBV6-5 and J usage is TRBJ2-7; 7 bases align to TRBD1. CDR3 length: 14 residues. Germline V CDR1 and CDR2: MNHEY, SVGAGI. The trim removed 2 bases at V and 0 bases at J, leaving 1 base unmatched. CDR3 sequence (DNA): TGTGCCAGCAGTTACAGGGACAGCTCCTACGAGCAGTACTTC. As protein: CASSYRDSSYEQYF.

This sequence joins TRBV4-2 and TRBJ2-1; the D gene is possibly TRBD2 (6 bases). Germline V gene lookup returns CDR1 LGHNA and CDR2 YNFKEQ. V was clipped by 0 bases and J by 0 bases, with 15 bases between them. CDR3 length: 18 residues. The CDR3 loop reads CASSQDVGGALSYNEQFF. The CDR3 bases are TGTGCCAGCAGCCAAGATGTAGGCGGGGCCCTCTCCTACAATGAGCAGTTCTTC.

CDR3 nucleotide sequence: TGTGCCAGCAGCGTAGACAGGGGAGAATCACCCCTCCACTTT. Its translation is CASSVDRGESPLHF. The genes are TRBV9 and TRBJ1-6, with 7 bases identical to TRBD1. CDR3 length equals 14 residues. The J segment lost 10 bases and the V segment lost 0 bases, leaving 4 bases of the junction unmatched. CDR1 and CDR2 from the germline V gene are SGDLS and YYNGEE. The full variable domain, completed using reference TRBV9 and TRBJ1-6, is DSGVTQTPKHLITATGQRVTLRCSPRSGDLSVYWYQQSLDQGLQFLIQYYNGEERAKGNILERFSAQQFPDLHSELNLSSLELGDSALYFCASSVDRGESPLHFGNGTRLTVT.

J is TRBJ2-3 and V is TRBV18; 8 nucleotides line up with TRBD2. The germline V gene encodes CDR1 KGHSH and CDR2 LQKENI. This CDR3 is 15 amino acids long. The V gene end was trimmed by 2 bases and the J gene end by 4 bases; junction bases not matched to a gene: 5. CDR3 in amino acids: CASSPGGTRADTQYF. Written as DNA, the CDR3 is TGTGCCAGCTCACCAGGGGGGACTAGAGCAGATACGCAGTATTTT.

V and J are TRBV18 and TRBJ1-5, with 7 bases that match TRBD1. Germline V gene lookup returns CDR1 KGHSH and CDR2 LQKENI. The CDR3 runs 13 residues. Unmatched junction bases numbered 4, after V lost 8 bases and J lost 3 bases. The CDR3 region has the DNA TGTGCCAGCCTCCAGGGGGACAATCAGCCCCAGCATTTT. It codes for CASLQGDNQPQHF.

The rearrangement uses TRBV25-1 and TRBJ1-1; a possible D gene is TRBD1 (5 bases). Per germline, CDR1 MGHDK and CDR2 SYGVNS. This CDR3 contains 12 residues. V was trimmed by 2 bases and J by 11 bases, leaving 12 bases between them. This CDR3 reads CASSEGRGAAFF. Here the CDR3 DNA reads TGTGCCAGCAGTGAAGGGAGGGGCGCGGCTTTCTTT.

The chain is built from TRBV6-1 and TRBJ1-4; 8 bases align to TRBD1. The germline V gene encodes CDR1 MNHNS and CDR2 SASEGT. Trimming removed 0 bases from V and 5 bases from J; junction bases left unmatched: 11. The CDR3 runs to 18 residues. CDR3 DNA: TGTGCCAGCAGTGAAGCGCGAGTTTGGGACAGGCGGAATGAAAAACTGTTTTTT. This translates into CASSEARVWDRRNEKLFF.

The chain is built from TRBV19 and TRBJ1-1; possible D gene TRBD1, 5 bases. V lost 3 bases and J 8 bases, leaving 16 bases between the germline ends. CDR1 is LNHDA, CDR2 SQIVND, per germline (reference sequence). The CDR3 runs 14 residues. In nucleotides, the CDR3 is TGTGCCAGTAGTATTCCTGCCGGACCAGGGGAAGCTTTCTTT. Translated: CASSIPAGPGEAFF.

The V gene is TRBV5-1, the J gene TRBJ2-7, with TRBD2 matching over 7 bases. Germline V gene sequence: CDR1 SGHRS, CDR2 YFSETQ. This CDR3 is built from 15 residues. Losses at the gene ends were 1 base for V and 0 bases for J; bases not matched to a gene: 4. The CDR3 region is CASSLIAGNSYEQYF. DNA for the CDR3: TGCGCCAGCAGCTTGATAGCGGGTAACTCCTACGAGCAGTACTTC. Combining the CDR3 with reference TRBV5-1 and TRBJ2-7 gives the whole variable domain KAGVTQTPRYLIKTRGQQVTLSCSPISGHRSVSWYQQTPGQGLQFLFEYFSETQRNKGNFPGRFSGRQFSNSRSEMNVSTLELGDSALYLCASSLIAGNSYEQYFGPGTRLTVT.

This chain joins TRBV6-2 or TRBV6-3 and TRBJ1-5; 7 nucleotides align to TRBD1. Germline trimming cut 2 bases from V and 2 bases from J; bases unmatched to any gene: 6. The CDR3 runs 16 residues. Per the germline V gene, CDR1 is MNHEY and CDR2 is SVGEGT. DNA of the CDR3: TGTGCCAGCAGTTACCCTAGGGGGCCCCGCAATCAGCCCCAGCATTTT. Residues: CASSYPRGPRNQPQHF.

V usage is TRBV28 and J usage is TRBJ2-7; 7 nucleotides line up with TRBD1. The ends lost 6 bases at V and 6 bases at J; junction bases unmatched: 8. Germline CDR1 reads MDHEN; CDR2 reads SYDVKM. This CDR3 contains 13 residues. The CDR3 loop reads CASRHQGVAEQYF. In DNA, the CDR3 is TGTGCCAGCAGACACCAGGGGGTGGCCGAGCAGTACTTC.

V gene TRBV5-3 combines with J gene TRBJ2-5; 7 bases align to TRBD1. TRBV5-3 counts as an open reading frame of uncertain function. V lost 5 bases, J lost 4 bases, and 8 bases stayed unmatched. This CDR3 has 14 amino acids. Here the CDR3 reads CARRYDRVGETQYF. In DNA form, the CDR3 reads TGTGCCAGAAGGTATGACAGGGTTGGAGAGACCCAGTACTTC.

The V and J genes are TRBV7-7 and TRBJ2-5, with TRBD1 matching over 11 bases. V lost 5 bases to trimming and J lost 5 bases; unmatched junction nucleotides: 4. CDR3 length: 14 amino acids. Germline lookup yields CDR1 SSHAT and CDR2 FNYEAQ (reference sequence). CDR3 coding DNA: TGTGCCAGCAGCCTCGGGACAGGGGGGGAGACCCAGTACTTC. Its translation is CASSLGTGGETQYF.